This T cell receptor beta chain stems from a study of radiotherapy plus CTLA-4 blockade in lung cancer. Study in general: Overall, less than 20% of patients showed an objective response, while about 30% attained disease control.

The CDR3 is made up of 15 amino acids. V lost 4 bases and J lost 5; bases outside the gene matches: 10. Germline lookup yields CDR1 LNHDA and CDR2 SQIVND (reference sequence). Assay used: immunoSEQ multiplex PCR; TCRdb lists only in-frame clones, some missing. The sample yields about 77,000 clones, roughly 70% seen once. This clone was detected only once. What it binds is not known. Study results and limitations: How blood T cell clones changed early, along with interferon-beta, reportedly forecast response best.

The source is a human donor with non-small cell lung cancer whose response to radiotherapy plus ipilimumab could not be evaluated. The chain employs TRBV19 and TRBJ2-7; TRBD1 matches at 8 bases. The material was peripheral blood, obtained from a patient treated with radiotherapy plus ipilimumab. This CDR3 reads CASSTPSRGLDEQYF. The DNA for the CDR3 is TGTGCCAGTAGTACCCCGTCCAGGGGGCTGGACGAGCAGTACTTC.